These 21 T cell receptor beta chains share one sample of origin, sequenced in a study of regulatory T cells in long-lasting Graves disease. Time point in this sample: newly diagnosed GD, antithyroid drugs for less than 3 months. PBMC-extracted RNA yielded the TCR library. Relying on iRepertoire HTBI primers and Arm-PCR of CDR3 regions, the team built TCR beta libraries. Each CDR3 protein is one row after TCRdb ran MiXCR on the multiplex PCR reads. Of a few hundred thousand distinct CDR3 sequences in the sample, 16% are singletons; the top ten hold roughly 27%. The same data also went into a second study, on T cells in Graves' hyperthyroidism and ophthalmopathy.

Sequencing was performed on peripheral blood mononuclear cells (PBMCs), taken at new diagnosis, from a patient treated with antithyroid drugs. These TCRs come from a man aged 35 to 55 with Graves disease.

As to this clonotype: A far more abundant clone sits one base away, making this likely a read error. The V call is TRBV3-1, the J call TRBJ1-1; tentatively, D is TRBD1 (5 bases). This CDR3 is built from 15 residues. Germline values: CDR1 LGHDT, CDR2 YNNKEL (reference sequence). In DNA form, the CDR3 reads TGTGCCAGCATCGAAGGGGCAGCCCAGAACACTGAAGCTCTCTTT. Translating gives CASIEGAAQNTEALF.

This clonotype was counted between two and nine times. The chain employs TRBV6-1 and TRBJ2-2, with TRBD2 identical over 7 bases. The ends lost 7 bases at V and 2 bases at J; junction bases unmatched: 10. Germline assignment: CDR1 MNHNS and CDR2 SASEGT. The CDR3 runs to 16 residues. DNA of the CDR3: TGTGCCAGCACCGACAGTCCTAGCGGTAACACCGGGGAGCTGTTTTTT. It specifies CASTDSPSGNTGELFF.

This clonotype was observed a few times. The genes are TRBV7-2 and TRBJ1-6, with D unresolved. Trimming took off 4 bases at V and 7 bases at J, with 11 bases between the two ends. Germline CDR1 SGHTA, CDR2 FQGNSA. The CDR3 runs 14 residues. The CDR3 bases are TGTGCCAGCAGCTCCCGTCGGGGAAATTCACCCCTCCACTTT. As protein: CASSSRRGNSPLHF.

This clonotype has ten or more counts. The chain is built from TRBV20-1 and TRBJ2-5; either TRBD1 or TRBD2 may supply D (6 bases each). Trimming shortened V by 6 bases and J by 5 bases, and 19 bases separated the two germline ends. Per germline, CDR1 DFQATT and CDR2 SNEGSKA (reference sequence). The CDR3 is 14 amino acids. The CDR3 protein is CSAPNTLGGETQYF. CDR3 nucleotide sequence: TGCAGTGCCCCGAACACACTAGGGGGGGAGACCCAGTACTTC.

This rearrangement joins TRBV5-1 to TRBJ1-5, with D tentatively TRBD1 (5 bases). CDR3 length equals 13 residues. The V gene's germline CDR1 is SGHRS and CDR2 YFSETQ. Trimming left V 5 bases short and J 6 bases short, with 12 bases between. CDR3 coding DNA: TGCGCCAGCAGACAGGACATGGCTCAGCCCCAGCATTTT. Residues: CASRQDMAQPQHF.

About this clonotype: A far larger clone is one base from this, pointing to a likely read error. The chain recombines TRBV2 with TRBJ2-7; D gene uncertain. Trimming removed 8 bases at V and 4 bases at J, with 15 bases between. The CDR3 consists of 13 residues. Germline CDR1 SNHLY, CDR2 FYNNEI. The CDR3 protein is CASGPQNEYEQYF. For the CDR3, the DNA is TGTGCCAGCGGACCGCAAAATGAGTACGAGCAGTACTTC.

At least ten counts were recorded for this clonotype. Here the CDR3 DNA reads TGTGCCAGCTCACCCCTCCGGGAGAACTATGGCTACACCTTC. This translates into CASSPLRENYGYTF. V is TRBV18 and J is TRBJ1-2; D gene unclear. The CDR3 extends over 14 amino acids. The germline V gene encodes CDR1 KGHSH and CDR2 LQKENI. Trimming stripped 3 bases from V and 2 bases from J, with 10 bases between.

This clonotype was detected only a few times. The chain links TRBV7-9 to TRBJ2-7, with D possibly TRBD2 on 5 matching bases. V was shortened by 7 bases and J by 0 bases, with 13 bases between the two germline ends. The CDR3 loop spans 14 amino acids. Per germline, CDR1 SEHNR and CDR2 FQNEAQ (reference sequence). The CDR3 here is CASTNTGSSYEQYF. The CDR3 bases are TGTGCCAGCACCAACACGGGGAGCTCCTACGAGCAGTACTTC.

This clonotype was counted ten times or more. The chain couples TRBV7-9 to TRBJ1-5; 9 positions match TRBD1. The CDR3 loop spans 16 amino acids. From germline, CDR1 is SEHNR and CDR2 FQNEAQ (reference sequence). V dropped 4 bases and J dropped 2; count of bases not matched to a gene: 6. This CDR3 reads CASSSTGGAGNQPQHF. The CDR3 nucleotides read TGTGCCAGCAGCTCTACAGGGGGCGCGGGCAATCAGCCCCAGCATTTT.

The sample holds a few counts of this clonotype. The chain is built from TRBV18 and TRBJ2-7; 7 bases match TRBD1. Losses at the gene ends were 1 base for V and 4 bases for J; bases not matched to a gene: 7. Germline V gene data show CDR1 as KGHSH and CDR2 as LQKENI. The CDR3 is made up of 15 amino acids. The CDR3 nucleotides read TGTGCCAGCTCACCACAAACGTACAGGGGATACGAGCAGTACTTC. This sequence encodes CASSPQTYRGYEQYF.

This clonotype was observed at least ten times. This chain uses TRBV11-2 with TRBJ2-1; 9 bases agree with TRBD2. The CDR3 is made up of 16 amino acids. Germline lookup yields CDR1 SGHAT and CDR2 FQNNGV. Trimming removed 5 bases from V and 4 bases from J; junction bases left unmatched: 9. CDR3 region: CASSGSRGGRYNEQFF. CDR3 coding DNA: TGTGCCAGCAGCGGATCGCGGGGGGGCAGGTACAATGAGCAGTTCTTC.

This clonotype has a single count. This may come from a read error, since a much larger clone is one base off. CDR3 DNA: TGTGCCAGCGCTAGGGCAACACCCCCCGGGGCCAACGTCCTGACTTTC. Translating it yields CASARATPPGANVLTF. This chain joins TRBV11-3 and TRBJ2-6, with no clear D. The germline gives CDR1 SGHNT, CDR2 YENEEA. This CDR3 comprises 16 residues. With 8 bases removed from V and 4 bases from J, the gap between germline ends came to 18 bases.

The rearrangement links TRBV2 to TRBJ2-3; perhaps D is TRBD1 or TRBD2 (5 bases each). This CDR3 is 17 amino acids long. Germline V gives CDR1 SNHLY, CDR2 FYNNEI. V lost 2 bases and J 0 bases, leaving 15 bases between the germline ends. The CDR3 loop reads CASSEQLDGASTDTQYF. In nucleotides, the CDR3 is TGTGCCAGCAGTGAACAGTTGGACGGGGCTAGCACAGATACGCAGTATTTT.

This clonotype was observed many times. This chain uses TRBV28 with TRBJ2-7; TRBD2 aligns across 14 bases. The trim removed 4 bases at V and 0 bases at J, leaving 11 bases unmatched. The CDR3 consists of 19 residues. Germline V gene sequence: CDR1 MDHEN, CDR2 SYDVKM. CDR3 DNA sequence: TGTGCCAGCAGTTCGCCCCGGACTAGCGGGGGGACGCTCTCCTACGAGCAGTACTTC. It codes for CASSSPRTSGGTLSYEQYF. Together with reference TRBV28 and TRBJ2-7, the CDR3 gives the full variable domain: DVKVTQSSRYLVKRTGEKVFLECVQDMDHENMFWYRQDPGLGLRLIYFSYDVKMKEKGDIPEGYSVSREKKERFSLILESASTNQTSMYLCASSSPRTSGGTLSYEQYFGPGTRLTVT.

In its sample, this clonotype was seen many times. The J gene is TRBJ2-7, the V gene TRBV12-3 or TRBV12-4; TRBD1 agrees at 8 bases. Trimming cost V 6 bases and J 0 bases; bases outside gene matches: 4. This CDR3 is built from 14 residues. The CDR3 reads CASRRTGPSYEQYF. Written as DNA, the CDR3 is TGTGCCAGCAGGAGGACAGGGCCCTCCTACGAGCAGTACTTC.

This clonotype was counted many times. The junction and the germline gene differ at one end; a read error may be behind it. The chain uses TRBV7-7 and TRBJ1-3, with D perhaps TRBD1 (5 bases). CDR3 length: 13 residues. Per germline, CDR1 SSHAT and CDR2 FNYEAQ (reference sequence). CDR3 DNA: TGTGCTAGCAGTTTGGGGGCTGGAAACACCATATATTTT. It encodes CASSLGAGNTIYF.

This clonotype has ten or more counts. The J gene is TRBJ1-4, the V gene TRBV9, with 7 nucleotides matching TRBD1. CDR3 length equals 13 residues. J was trimmed by 8 bases and V by 4 bases; bases with no gene match: 5. The germline CDR1 and CDR2 sequences are SGDLS and YYNGEE. The CDR3 here is CASSPGTAEKLFF. The DNA of the CDR3 is TGTGCCAGCAGCCCCGGGACAGCGGAAAAACTGTTTTTT.

Many counts were recorded for this clonotype. The V and J genes are TRBV28 and TRBJ1-5; D is uncertain. The CDR3 totals 17 residues. V was trimmed by 0 bases and J by 2 bases, leaving 14 bases between them. CDR1 is MDHEN and CDR2 is SYDVKM in the germline V gene. DNA for the CDR3: TGTGCCAGCAGTTTATGGGGCGGGCAGGACCGCAATCAGCCCCAGCATTTT. Protein: CASSLWGGQDRNQPQHF.

This clonotype was found a few times. V usage is TRBV7-9 and J usage is TRBJ2-3; 10 bases agree with TRBD1. V dropped 5 bases and J dropped 6; count of bases not matched to a gene: 8. CDR1 SEHNR and CDR2 FQNEAQ come from the germline V gene (reference sequence). The CDR3 loop spans 15 amino acids. CDR3 sequence (DNA): TGTGCCAGCAGCCCCGCCGGGACAGGGGTGGATACGCAGTATTTT. Translating it yields CASSPAGTGVDTQYF.

This clonotype was detected many times. Since a much larger clone is just one base distant, this may be a read error. J is TRBJ2-3 and V is TRBV7-2; D call uncertain. The CDR3 is 12 residues long. Trimming stripped 2 bases from V and 2 bases from J, with 2 bases between. The germline gives CDR1 SGHTA, CDR2 FQGNSA. The CDR3 protein is CASSLITDTQYF. CDR3 nucleotide sequence: TGTGCCAGCAGCTTAATCACAGATACGCAGTATTTT.

The chain recombines TRBV11-1 with TRBJ2-3, with a possible D match to TRBD2 (6 bases). V was shortened by 2 bases and J by 2 bases, with 14 bases between the two germline ends. The CDR3 spans 16 residues. Germline V gene sequence: CDR1 SGHAT, CDR2 FQDESV (reference sequence). The CDR3 region has the DNA TGTGCCAGCAGCTTAAACGGTCCGGGAGTCACAGATACGCAGTATTTT. This sequence encodes CASSLNGPGVTDTQYF.